Listed below are T cell receptor beta chains from one sample, sequenced in a study of blood T cell repertoires in COVID-19. Sequencing used immunoSEQ multiplex PCR; TCRdb keeps in-frame clones, though not all of them. This table has around 53,000 clones, roughly 90% appearing once. Sequences were obtained from peripheral blood. Receptor source: a human donor in a cohort sampled during active COVID-19. CDR3s include the opening cysteine and the closing phenylalanine or tryptophan. Each record gives: J gene, CDR3 length, D gene, clone size, V gene, CDR3 protein, CDR3 DNA. A D gene is named only where the DNA matches it firmly. Only some rows state a clone size, as once, few, many or a class for expanded clones.

J gene: TRBJ2-5; CDR3 length: 17; D gene: TRBD2; clone size: NA; V gene: TRBV27; CDR3 protein: CASSFVTSGSVEETQYF; CDR3 DNA: TGTGCCAGCAGTTTTGTTACTAGCGGGAGTGTTGAAGAGACCCAGTACTTC
J gene: TRBJ2-5; CDR3 length: 10; D gene: NA; clone size: NA; V gene: TRBV2; CDR3 protein: CASGGETQYF; CDR3 DNA: TGTGCCAGCGGCGGTGAGACCCAGTACTTC
J gene: TRBJ1-1; CDR3 length: 15; D gene: NA; clone size: NA; V gene: TRBV2; CDR3 protein: CASRSDIPRGGEAFF; CDR3 DNA: TGTGCCAGCAGGAGCGACATCCCGCGGGGCGGTGAAGCTTTCTTT
J gene: TRBJ2-2; CDR3 length: 16; D gene: TRBD2; clone size: NA; V gene: TRBV7-9; CDR3 protein: CASSRGLASPAGELFF; CDR3 DNA: TGTGCCAGCAGCCGGGGACTAGCGAGCCCCGCCGGGGAGCTGTTTTTT
J gene: TRBJ2-1; CDR3 length: 13; D gene: NA; clone size: NA; V gene: TRBV28; CDR3 protein: CASSQQQGNEQFF; CDR3 DNA: TGTGCCAGCAGTCAGCAGCAGGGTAATGAGCAGTTCTTC
J gene: TRBJ2-5; CDR3 length: 16; D gene: NA; clone size: NA; V gene: TRBV9; CDR3 protein: CASSVASPASQETQYF; CDR3 DNA: TGTGCCAGCAGCGTAGCTTCCCCTGCCAGTCAAGAGACCCAGTACTTC
J gene: TRBJ2-5; CDR3 length: 13; D gene: TRBD1; clone size: once; V gene: TRBV15; CDR3 protein: CATSRDRDETQYF; CDR3 DNA: TGTGCCACCAGCAGGGACAGGGACGAGACCCAGTACTTC
J gene: TRBJ2-5; CDR3 length: 15; D gene: NA; clone size: NA; V gene: TRBV5-1; CDR3 protein: CASSPTTGVQETQYF; CDR3 DNA: TGCGCCAGCAGCCCAACAACGGGGGTCCAAGAGACCCAGTACTTC
J gene: TRBJ2-7; CDR3 length: 15; D gene: NA; clone size: once; V gene: TRBV11-2; CDR3 protein: CASSATTYGAGGQYF; CDR3 DNA: TGTGCCAGCAGCGCGACGACGTACGGGGCCGGGGGGCAGTACTTC
J gene: TRBJ2-2; CDR3 length: 15; D gene: NA; clone size: NA; V gene: TRBV9; CDR3 protein: CASSPRTENTGELFF; CDR3 DNA: TGTGCCAGCAGCCCCCGGACAGAAAACACCGGGGAGCTGTTTTTT
J gene: TRBJ1-1; CDR3 length: 15; D gene: NA; clone size: NA; V gene: TRBV29-1; CDR3 protein: CSAFGGEAGNTEAFF; CDR3 DNA: TGCAGCGCCTTTGGCGGGGAAGCGGGGAACACTGAAGCTTTCTTT
J gene: TRBJ2-2; CDR3 length: 15; D gene: NA; clone size: NA; V gene: TRBV10-1; CDR3 protein: CASSESTGNTGELFF; CDR3 DNA: TGCGCCAGCAGTGAGTCTACAGGGAACACCGGGGAGCTGTTTTTT
J gene: TRBJ2-1; CDR3 length: 14; D gene: NA; clone size: NA; V gene: TRBV3-1/TRBV3-2; CDR3 protein: CASSQDWAHNEQFF; CDR3 DNA: TGTGCCAGCAGCCAAGATTGGGCCCACAATGAGCAGTTCTTC
J gene: TRBJ1-5; CDR3 length: 15; D gene: TRBD1; clone size: NA; V gene: TRBV19; CDR3 protein: CASRGGQGGNQPQHF; CDR3 DNA: TGTGCCAGTAGAGGGGGACAGGGGGGCAATCAGCCCCAGCATTTT
J gene: TRBJ1-5; CDR3 length: 14; D gene: NA; clone size: NA; V gene: TRBV5-5; CDR3 protein: CASSLLQGNQPQHF; CDR3 DNA: TGTGCCAGCAGCTTGCTACAGGGCAATCAGCCCCAGCATTTT
J gene: TRBJ2-2; CDR3 length: 13; D gene: NA; clone size: NA; V gene: TRBV2; CDR3 protein: CASSETVAGELFF; CDR3 DNA: TGTGCCAGCAGTGAAACGGTGGCCGGGGAGCTGTTTTTT
J gene: TRBJ1-1; CDR3 length: 15; D gene: TRBD1; clone size: NA; V gene: TRBV30; CDR3 protein: CAWSVGAGTGAAAFF; CDR3 DNA: TGTGCCTGGAGTGTCGGCGCCGGGACAGGGGCGGCGGCTTTCTTT
J gene: TRBJ1-4; CDR3 length: 15; D gene: TRBD1; clone size: NA; V gene: TRBV2; CDR3 protein: CASGTGIATNEKLFF; CDR3 DNA: TGTGCCAGCGGGACAGGGATAGCAACTAATGAAAAACTGTTTTTT
J gene: TRBJ2-1; CDR3 length: 18; D gene: TRBD2; clone size: NA; V gene: TRBV14; CDR3 protein: CASSQEELAGLIDNEQFF; CDR3 DNA: TGTGCCAGCAGCCAAGAAGAACTAGCGGGTTTGATAGACAATGAGCAGTTCTTC
J gene: TRBJ1-5; CDR3 length: 15; D gene: TRBD1; clone size: NA; V gene: TRBV19; CDR3 protein: CASTPRTGDRQPQHF; CDR3 DNA: TGTGCCAGTACCCCGAGGACAGGGGATAGACAGCCCCAGCATTTT
J gene: TRBJ2-3; CDR3 length: 12; D gene: NA; clone size: NA; V gene: TRBV24-1; CDR3 protein: CATSGVQDTQYF; CDR3 DNA: TGTGCCACCAGCGGGGTTCAAGATACGCAGTATTTT
J gene: TRBJ1-1; CDR3 length: 13; D gene: NA; clone size: NA; V gene: TRBV10-3; CDR3 protein: CAISGGGNTEAFF; CDR3 DNA: TGTGCCATCAGTGGGGGAGGGAACACTGAAGCTTTCTTT
J gene: TRBJ1-1; CDR3 length: 13; D gene: NA; clone size: once; V gene: TRBV7-2; CDR3 protein: CASSRTENSFLSF; CDR3 DNA: TGTGCCAGCAGCCGTACAGAGAACAGCTTTCTTTCCTTT
J gene: TRBJ2-7; CDR3 length: 15; D gene: TRBD1; clone size: NA; V gene: TRBV5-1; CDR3 protein: CASSLNRGPSYEQYF; CDR3 DNA: TGCGCCAGCAGCTTGAACAGGGGGCCCTCCTACGAGCAGTACTTC
J gene: TRBJ2-2; CDR3 length: 16; D gene: NA; clone size: few; V gene: TRBV27; CDR3 protein: CASSLVRISNTGELFF; CDR3 DNA: TGTGCCAGCAGTTTGGTTAGAATCTCAAACACCGGGGAGCTGTTTTTT
J gene: TRBJ2-3; CDR3 length: 14; D gene: NA; clone size: large; V gene: TRBV7-9; CDR3 protein: CASSGQQGPDTQYF; CDR3 DNA: TGTGCCAGCAGTGGCCAACAGGGACCAGATACGCAGTATTTT
J gene: TRBJ2-1; CDR3 length: 15; D gene: TRBD2; clone size: NA; V gene: TRBV11-3; CDR3 protein: CASSPSTSGGSEQFF; CDR3 DNA: TGTGCCAGCAGCCCATCGACTAGCGGGGGGTCTGAGCAGTTCTTC
J gene: TRBJ1-1; CDR3 length: 12; D gene: NA; clone size: NA; V gene: TRBV2; CDR3 protein: CASSDWGRVAFF; CDR3 DNA: TGTGCCAGCAGTGATTGGGGGCGGGTAGCTTTCTTT
J gene: TRBJ1-6; CDR3 length: 15; D gene: TRBD1; clone size: NA; V gene: TRBV5-4; CDR3 protein: CASSRGGGTGSPLHF; CDR3 DNA: TGTGCCAGCAGCAGAGGGGGGGGGACAGGTTCACCCCTCCACTTT
J gene: TRBJ2-1; CDR3 length: 16; D gene: TRBD1; clone size: NA; V gene: TRBV4-3; CDR3 protein: CASSQDFGTGGNEQFF; CDR3 DNA: TGCGCCAGCAGCCAAGATTTCGGGACAGGGGGCAATGAGCAGTTCTTC
J gene: TRBJ1-5; CDR3 length: 15; D gene: NA; clone size: NA; V gene: TRBV21-1; CDR3 protein: CASPRGTGTIQPQHF; CDR3 DNA: TGTGCCAGCCCAAGAGGGACAGGGACGATTCAGCCCCAGCATTTT
J gene: TRBJ2-7; CDR3 length: 16; D gene: NA; clone size: NA; V gene: TRBV11-1; CDR3 protein: CASSLNGDSYSYEQYF; CDR3 DNA: TGTGCCAGCAGCTTAAACGGGGACTCTTACTCCTACGAGCAGTACTTC
J gene: TRBJ1-2; CDR3 length: 13; D gene: NA; clone size: NA; V gene: TRBV3-1/TRBV3-2; CDR3 protein: CASSHGTGGGHTF; CDR3 DNA: TGTGCCAGCAGCCACGGGACGGGAGGAGGCCACACCTTC
J gene: TRBJ1-6; CDR3 length: 16; D gene: TRBD1; clone size: NA; V gene: TRBV6-6; CDR3 protein: CASSPGQPNDNSPLHF; CDR3 DNA: TGTGCCAGCAGTCCGGGACAGCCGAATGATAATTCACCCCTCCACTTT
J gene: TRBJ2-1; CDR3 length: 17; D gene: NA; clone size: NA; V gene: TRBV19; CDR3 protein: CASTQTRGTFSYNEQFF; CDR3 DNA: TGTGCCAGTACCCAAACTAGGGGGACCTTCTCCTACAATGAGCAGTTCTTC
J gene: TRBJ1-2; CDR3 length: 13; D gene: NA; clone size: NA; V gene: TRBV11-2; CDR3 protein: CASSLWLVGGYTF; CDR3 DNA: TGTGCCAGCAGCTTATGGTTGGTCGGGGGCTACACCTTC
J gene: TRBJ2-2; CDR3 length: 17; D gene: NA; clone size: NA; V gene: TRBV7-9; CDR3 protein: CASSPPPGGLATGELFF; CDR3 DNA: TGTGCCAGCAGCCCCCCTCCAGGCGGGCTAGCTACCGGGGAGCTGTTTTTT
J gene: TRBJ2-4; CDR3 length: 16; D gene: NA; clone size: NA; V gene: TRBV4-3; CDR3 protein: CASSLGVRSSENIQYF; CDR3 DNA: TGCGCCAGCAGCCTCGGTGTAAGGTCTAGCGAAAACATTCAGTACTTC
J gene: TRBJ2-2; CDR3 length: 15; D gene: NA; clone size: NA; V gene: TRBV6-6; CDR3 protein: CASSYVGEQGGELFF; CDR3 DNA: TGTGCCAGCAGTTACGTAGGAGAACAAGGCGGGGAGCTGTTTTTT
J gene: TRBJ2-3; CDR3 length: 14; D gene: NA; clone size: NA; V gene: TRBV4-3; CDR3 protein: CASSQGVSTDTQYF; CDR3 DNA: TGCGCCAGCAGCCAAGGAGTTTCCACAGATACGCAGTATTTT
J gene: TRBJ1-3; CDR3 length: 13; D gene: NA; clone size: NA; V gene: TRBV6-1; CDR3 protein: CASSETRGDTIYF; CDR3 DNA: TGTGCCAGCAGTGAAACTCGTGGAGACACCATATATTTT
J gene: TRBJ2-7; CDR3 length: 14; D gene: NA; clone size: NA; V gene: TRBV11-2; CDR3 protein: CASSSLGGSYEQYF; CDR3 DNA: TGTGCCAGCAGCTCGTTGGGGGGTTCTTACGAGCAGTACTTC
J gene: TRBJ2-1; CDR3 length: 15; D gene: TRBD2; clone size: NA; V gene: TRBV7-9; CDR3 protein: CASSLLAGGGDEQFF; CDR3 DNA: TGTGCCAGCAGCCTACTAGCGGGAGGGGGCGATGAGCAGTTCTTC
J gene: TRBJ1-1; CDR3 length: 15; D gene: NA; clone size: NA; V gene: TRBV6-6; CDR3 protein: CASSYSRGGHTEAFF; CDR3 DNA: TGTGCCAGCAGTTACTCGAGGGGGGGGCACACTGAAGCTTTCTTT
J gene: TRBJ1-1; CDR3 length: 14; D gene: NA; clone size: once; V gene: TRBV27; CDR3 protein: CASRRGGMNTEAFF; CDR3 DNA: TGTGCCAGCCGGAGGGGCGGGATGAACACTGAAGCTTTCTTT
J gene: TRBJ2-1; CDR3 length: 14; D gene: TRBD1; clone size: NA; V gene: TRBV10-2; CDR3 protein: CASRSGTGGNEQFF; CDR3 DNA: TGCGCCAGCCGTTCCGGGACAGGGGGTAATGAGCAGTTCTTC
J gene: TRBJ2-1; CDR3 length: 16; D gene: NA; clone size: NA; V gene: TRBV13; CDR3 protein: CASSPPVVNSYNEQFF; CDR3 DNA: TGTGCCAGCAGCCCCCCCGTAGTAAACTCCTACAATGAGCAGTTCTTC
J gene: TRBJ2-2; CDR3 length: 16; D gene: NA; clone size: once; V gene: TRBV5-1; CDR3 protein: CASSLVPGANTGELFF; CDR3 DNA: TGCGCCAGCAGCTTGGTTCCGGGGGCGAACACCGGGGAGCTGTTTTTT
J gene: TRBJ2-5; CDR3 length: 14; D gene: TRBD2; clone size: once; V gene: TRBV11-2; CDR3 protein: CASSWTSEQETQYF; CDR3 DNA: TGTGCCAGCAGCTGGACTAGCGAACAAGAGACCCAGTACTTC
J gene: TRBJ2-1; CDR3 length: 15; D gene: TRBD2; clone size: NA; V gene: TRBV6-4; CDR3 protein: CASSLSSGSGNEQFF; CDR3 DNA: TGTGCCAGCTCATTATCCAGCGGGAGTGGAAACGAGCAGTTCTTC
J gene: TRBJ1-4; CDR3 length: 14; D gene: TRBD1; clone size: NA; V gene: TRBV4-2; CDR3 protein: CASSPPWTGKKLFF; CDR3 DNA: TGTGCCAGCAGCCCACCTTGGACAGGGAAAAAACTGTTTTTT
J gene: TRBJ2-7; CDR3 length: 17; D gene: TRBD2; clone size: NA; V gene: TRBV5-1; CDR3 protein: CASSLEGRREPTYEQYF; CDR3 DNA: TGCGCCAGCAGCTTGGAGGGCCGGCGGGAGCCTACCTACGAGCAGTACTTC
J gene: TRBJ2-3; CDR3 length: 13; D gene: NA; clone size: NA; V gene: TRBV6-4; CDR3 protein: CASRDRISGTQYF; CDR3 DNA: TGTGCCAGCAGGGACCGGATTTCGGGTACGCAGTATTTT
J gene: TRBJ1-2; CDR3 length: 14; D gene: TRBD1; clone size: NA; V gene: TRBV19; CDR3 protein: CASSKDRIGDGYTF; CDR3 DNA: TGTGCCAGTAGTAAGGACAGGATTGGAGATGGCTACACCTTC
J gene: TRBJ1-5; CDR3 length: 14; D gene: NA; clone size: once; V gene: TRBV5-6; CDR3 protein: CASSLGQANQPQHF; CDR3 DNA: TGTGCCAGCAGCTTGGGACAGGCCAATCAGCCCCAGCATTTT